This T cell receptor (beta chain) emerged from a study of naive CD8 T cells in extremely preterm neonates (dated by TCRdb to the late 2010s). Regarding the complete study: The adult participants' age range is given as 25-50 years in the abstract but as 20-50 years in the methods. TCRbeta CDR3 repertoires of sorted naive CD8+ T cells were compared across four age groups: extremely preterm neonates, term neonates, young children and adults.

Comments on this clone: Its specific antigen is unknown. No base qualities exist here, and no much larger clone lies one base off it.

TCRbeta CDR3 regions were amplified from genomic DNA by a two-step, bias-controlled multiplex PCR. Primers specific for every TRBV and TRBJ gene segment were included in the multiplex PCR. TCRbeta repertoire data were generated with the immunoSEQ Assay. As for the authors' bioinformatics: A relative-frequency ratio and a modified nearest-neighbor algorithm were applied to filter and cluster reads so that closely related sequences were merged. V, D and J gene assignments for CDR3 sequences followed IMGT annotation. Template counts were quantified against synthetic TCR CDR3 analog sequences and normalized for PCR amplification bias. Only unique productive sequences, that is, in-frame CDR3 sequences lacking stop codons, were included in the analyses. The immunoSEQ Analyzer software was used to compute clonality, defined as 1 minus Pielou's evenness, and iChao1 richness. Statistical tests were run in JMP, with either Student's t-test or a non-parametric test chosen according to Shapiro-Wilk normality results. Held by TCRdb, this immuneACCESS table contains in-frame sequences only and omits some clones. Under half of the omission traces to an unresolved V gene where checked; the cause of the rest is unknown. That table supplies the V and J calls and clone size; D and trimming were determined from the DNA. This sample has several thousand clones in its table, and 95% to 98% of those were observed once. The ten largest clones represent under 3.5% of the sample.

Peripheral blood was donated by five healthy children aged roughly 15-60 months who were having elective routine surgery, plus five healthy nonsmoking adults. The adult controls were healthy nonsmokers aged roughly 19-55 years, with a median age of 39 years. A FACSAria III cell sorter was used to sort live, Annexin V-negative naive CD8+ T cells (CD3+CD8+CD45RA+CCR7+). Each sample yielded roughly 19,000 to 110,000 sorted naive CD8+ T cells. Ficoll-Paque density gradient centrifugation of diluted blood was used to isolate mononuclear cells. Before sorting, mononuclear cells were cryopreserved in roughly 10% DMSO plus 90% FBS and kept long term at -150 degrees C. After thawing, cells were stained with Annexin V along with antibodies against CD3, CD8, CCR7 and CD45RA. The DNeasy Blood and Tissue Kit was used to extract genomic DNA from snap-frozen pellets of sorted cells. V is pruned by 3 bases and J by 0 bases, leaving 2 bases of the junction without a gene match. CDR1 is given as SGHVS and CDR2 as FQNEAQ, both from the germline V gene. From the cysteine through the phenylalanine, the CDR3 covers 15 amino acids. Of the read, only the CDR3 DNA is kept; its 45 bases are in frame from base 1.

Summary of the overall study and its limitations: A small sample size and variable productive template counts among preterm samples were noted by the authors as limitations. Preterm neonates shared more CDR3 nucleotide sequences (approximately 2.5%) than term neonates (roughly 0.4%), young children (0.03%) and adults (about 0.01%). Preterm neonates had significantly lower iChao1 richness than all other age groups (p < 0.05) and an even clone distribution, indicating a less rich repertoire. Compared with the older groups, preterm CDR3s were shorter and closer to germline, carrying fewer N additions and showing less junctional trimming. Prospective longitudinal studies of preterm and term neonates were called for by the authors so that T cell development could be tracked within individuals.

The TCR comes from a human donor in good health. The source material was naive CD8+ T cells from blood. The chain uses TRBV7-8 and TRBJ2-1, with 7 junctional bases fitting TRBD1. This receptor has the CDR3 CASSFGTVSYNEQFF. Read as DNA, the sequence is TGTGCCAGCAGCTTCGGGACAGTCTCCTACAATGAGCAGTTCTTC.